Sequencing of this T cell receptor beta chain was carried out in a study of CD8 T cells in Susac syndrome. Negative isolation yielded the CD8+ and CD4+ T cells, while FACS enriched the TEMRA cells. Random hexamers were used to reverse transcribe 0.5 to 1 ug of RNA. MiXCR was run by TCRdb on the immunoSEQ multiplex PCR reads, yielding one entry per CDR3 protein. The repertoire includes under 250,000 distinct CDR3 sequences, just under 95% of them detected once, and around 0.067% sits in the top ten. V dropped 4 bases and J dropped 0; count of bases not matched to a gene: 5. The CDR3 has 14 amino acids. The V gene's germline CDR1 is SQVTM and CDR2 ANQGSEA.

This TCR was recovered from a human donor with multiple sclerosis. The chain couples TRBV29-1 to TRBJ1-2, with 7 bases lining up with TRBD1. The specimen was CD4+ T cells from PBMCs. CDR3 protein: CSVASQGANYGYTF. Written as DNA, the CDR3 is TGCAGCGTTGCATCGCAGGGGGCTAACTATGGCTACACCTTC.